The 15 T cell receptor beta chains reported below all come from one sample, sequenced in a study of OX40 agonist ivuxolimab in advanced cancers. Generated by immunoSEQ multiplex PCR, the TCRdb table keeps only in-frame clones and is missing some. This repertoire shows fewer than 70,000 clones, 70% to 85% found once; its top ten account for roughly 6.3%. Source: CD4+ or CD8+ T cells sorted from blood, taken in a trial of the OX40 agonist ivuxolimab. All receptors come from an adult with an advanced solid tumor such as melanoma, head and neck, liver or kidney cancer.

The rearrangement joins TRBV29-1 to TRBJ2-5, with TRBD1 as a possible D gene (7 bases). V was pared by 6 bases and J by 2 bases, with 10 bases between. The CDR3 runs 12 residues. Germline CDR1 SQVTM, CDR2 ANQGSEA. The CDR3 loop reads CSVAGGQETQYF. The DNA of the CDR3 is TGCAGCGTAGCAGGGGGGCAAGAGACCCAGTACTTC.

CDR3 protein: CASSPRQETYEQYF. CDR3 coding DNA: TGTGCCAGCTCACCACGACAGGAGACCTACGAGCAGTACTTC. The chain couples TRBV18 to TRBJ2-7; maybe TRBD1 (6 bases). Trimming took off 1 base at V and 2 bases at J, with 9 bases between the two ends. Germline assignment: CDR1 KGHSH and CDR2 LQKENI. This CDR3 has 14 amino acids.

In its sample, this clone was seen a few times. CDR3 in amino acids: CAWSRGHYNEQFF. The CDR3 DNA reads TGTGCCTGGAGTAGGGGGCACTACAATGAGCAGTTCTTC. The V and J genes are TRBV30 and TRBJ2-1, with 7 positions matching TRBD1. V was pared by 2 bases and J by 3 bases, with 1 base of the junction left unmatched. The CDR3 is made up of 13 amino acids. CDR1 and CDR2 (germline): GTSNPN, SVGIG (reference sequence). The complete variable domain, with remaining parts taken from reference TRBV30 and TRBJ2-1, reads SQTIHQWPATLVQPVGSPLSLECTVEGTSNPNLYWYRQAAGRGLQLLFYSVGIGQISSEVPQNLSASRPQDRQFILSSKKLLLSDSGFYLCAWSRGHYNEQFFGPGTRLTVL.

The chain employs TRBV5-8 and TRBJ2-3; 10 nucleotides agree with TRBD2. CDR1 SGHTS and CDR2 YDEGEE come from the germline V gene. This CDR3 comprises 15 residues. With V trimmed by 2 bases and J by 7 bases, 7 bases remained unmatched. The chain's CDR3 is CASSLAGGLGNTQYF. CDR3 DNA sequence: TGTGCCAGCAGCTTAGCGGGGGGGCTGGGAAATACGCAGTATTTT.

This rearrangement joins TRBV19 to TRBJ2-4; no firm D call. Germline loops: CDR1 LNHDA, CDR2 SQIVND (reference sequence). This CDR3 has 16 amino acids. The V end lost 3 bases, the J end lost 0 bases, and 12 bases lay between the germline ends. CDR3 bases: TGTGCCAGTAGTATGAAGTGGCAATTAGCCAAAAACATTCAGTACTTC. Translation gives CASSMKWQLAKNIQYF.

The chain joins TRBV9 to TRBJ2-3, with D maybe TRBD1 (6 bases). This CDR3 is 15 amino acids long. V was cut by 1 base and J by 4 bases, with 13 bases left in between. The germline V gene has CDR1 SGDLS and CDR2 YYNGEE. Here the CDR3 reads CASSVTPQGPDTQYF. The DNA of the CDR3 is TGTGCCAGCAGCGTAACCCCGCAGGGGCCAGATACGCAGTATTTT.

The rearrangement uses TRBV5-1 and TRBJ2-2, with D maybe TRBD1 (6 bases). The CDR3 covers 15 residues. V was clipped by 1 base and J by 2 bases, with 9 bases between them. Per the germline V gene, CDR1 is SGHRS and CDR2 is YFSETQ. CDR3 bases: TGCGCCAGCAGCTTGAAACAGGGTAACACCGGGGAGCTGTTTTTT. Protein sequence: CASSLKQGNTGELFF.

J is TRBJ1-6 and V is TRBV27; 7 bases agree with TRBD1. CDR1 is MNHEY, CDR2 SMNVEV, per germline (reference sequence). CDR3 length equals 15 residues. With V trimmed by 7 bases and J by 6 bases, 9 bases remained unmatched. Here the CDR3 reads CASNIVYRGNSPLHF. CDR3 nucleotides: TGTGCCAGCAATATTGTGTACAGGGGTAATTCACCCCTCCACTTT.

V usage is TRBV6-5 and J usage is TRBJ2-7; D possibly corresponds to TRBD2 (6 bases). The CDR3 loop spans 15 amino acids. In germline, CDR1 is MNHEY, CDR2 SVGAGI. Trimming took 6 bases from V and 2 from J, leaving 17 bases between them. Written as DNA, the CDR3 is TGTGCCAGCAGCCCCGCGCGGGACGTACCCTACGAGCAGTACTTC. This encodes CASSPARDVPYEQYF.

V and J are TRBV9 and TRBJ2-2; D is unresolved. Trimming cost V 3 bases and J 5 bases, with 14 bases left between them. The CDR3 spans 15 residues. Germline loops: CDR1 SGDLS, CDR2 YYNGEE. The CDR3 is CASSANIGETGELFF. In DNA form, the CDR3 reads TGTGCCAGCAGCGCTAACATCGGAGAAACCGGGGAGCTGTTTTTT.

As for this clone: Additional DNA sequences in this sample encode the identical CDR3. The chain links TRBV28 to TRBJ2-6; 9 bases agree with TRBD2. The CDR3 is 20 amino acids. The germline V gene encodes CDR1 MDHEN and CDR2 SYDVKM. Unmatched junction bases numbered 17, after V lost 5 bases and J lost 3 bases. CDR3 sequence (DNA): TGTGCCAGCAGTACCCCGGGGGGCGGGAGGGCCGGGAGTGGGGCCAACGTCCTGACTTTC. It is translated as CASSTPGGGRAGSGANVLTF.

This clone has more than one count but fewer than ten. The V call is TRBV28, the J call TRBJ1-1; D remains ambiguous. This CDR3 comprises 12 residues. V was trimmed by 3 bases and J by 3 bases, leaving 5 bases between them. The germline CDR1 and CDR2 sequences are MDHEN and SYDVKM. The CDR3 sequence is CASSFSDTEAFF. CDR3 bases: TGTGCCAGCAGTTTTTCGGACACTGAAGCTTTCTTT.

The chain recombines TRBV18 with TRBJ2-3, with TRBD1 matching over 7 bases. Looked up from germline, CDR1 is KGHSH and CDR2 is LQKENI. The ends lost 1 base at V and 6 bases at J; junction bases unmatched: 4. There are 14 residues in the CDR3. As DNA, the CDR3 is TGTGCCAGCTCACCACTCGACAGGGCGGATACGCAGTATTTT. Translating gives CASSPLDRADTQYF. Together with reference TRBV18 and TRBJ2-3, the CDR3 gives the full variable domain: NAGVMQNPRHLVRRRGQEARLRCSPMKGHSHVYWYRQLPEEGLKFMVYLQKENIIDESGMPKERFSAEFPKEGPSILRIQQVVRGDSAAYFCASSPLDRADTQYFGPGTRLTVL.

J is TRBJ1-3 and V is TRBV7-9; 7 positions match TRBD1. Germline V CDR1 and CDR2: SEHNR, FQNEAQ (reference sequence). Trimming took 1 base from V and 4 from J; bases not matched to a gene: 7. The length of the CDR3 is 16 residues. Here the CDR3 DNA reads TGTGCCAGCAGCTTAGGTGTTGACAGGGTCGGAAACACCATATATTTT. Amino acid sequence: CASSLGVDRVGNTIYF. Together with reference TRBV7-9 and TRBJ1-3, the CDR3 gives the full variable domain: DTGVSQNPRHKITKRGQNVTFRCDPISEHNRLYWYRQTLGQGPEFLTYFQNEAQLEKSRLLSDRFSAERPKGSFSTLEIQRTEQGDSAMYLCASSLGVDRVGNTIYFGEGSWLTVV.

The rearrangement links TRBV6-5 to TRBJ1-4; no firm D call. The CDR3 loop spans 15 amino acids. V was trimmed by 6 bases and J by 0 bases, leaving 11 bases between them. CDR1 is MNHEY, CDR2 SVGAGI, per germline. Written as DNA, the CDR3 is TGTGCCAGCAGAGGTTTCTCGGCAACTAATGAAAAACTGTTTTTT. It is translated as CASRGFSATNEKLFF.